Below are 26 T cell receptor beta chains sequenced from a single sample in a study of blood T cells in healthy people across ages. The authors ran a second PCR of 7 to 11 cycles using a sample-barcoded 5' primer and a J-beta primer mix. TCRdb re-called the 5' RACE reads through MiXCR, storing one row per CDR3 protein. The data show more than 800,000 distinct CDR3 sequences, about 30% seen once. Material for sequencing was blood. Source of these receptors: an elderly woman in good health.

This clonotype was picked up a small number of times. One base away lies a much larger clone, so this may be a sequencing read error. DNA for the CDR3: TGTGCCAGCATTACCGGGACAAACACTAACTATGGCTACACCTTC. Its translation is CASITGTNTNYGYTF. This sequence joins TRBV7-9 and TRBJ1-2; possibly TRBD1 for D (6 bases). Trimming removed 7 bases at V and 0 bases at J, with 15 bases between. The CDR3 runs to 15 residues. Germline V gene sequence: CDR1 SEHNR, CDR2 FQNEAQ (reference sequence).

With respect to this clonotype: A single base separates this from a much larger clone, so it may be a read error. This chain joins TRBV5-6 and TRBJ2-5; 7 bases are a match to TRBD1. The CDR3 spans 14 residues. The trim removed 5 bases at V and 1 base at J, leaving 5 bases unmatched. CDR1 and CDR2 from the germline V gene are SGHDT and YYEEEE. CDR3: CASRRGQAQETQYF. The CDR3 DNA reads TGTGCCAGCAGGAGGGGGCAGGCCCAAGAGACCCAGTACTTC.

This clonotype has a handful of counts. The rearrangement joins TRBV6-5 to TRBJ1-6; no reliable D call. Germline V CDR1 and CDR2: MNHEY, SVGAGI. Trimming took 0 bases from V and 6 from J, leaving 15 bases between them. This CDR3 is built from 17 residues. CDR3 sequence reads: CASSYSVSSDANSPLHF. Written as DNA, the CDR3 is TGTGCCAGCAGTTACTCGGTCTCTTCAGACGCTAATTCACCCCTCCACTTT.

This clonotype was found many times. V gene TRBV18 combines with J gene TRBJ2-5; 9 bases fit TRBD2. The germline CDR1 and CDR2 sequences are KGHSH and LQKENI. V trimming: 0 bases; J trimming: 4 bases; junction bases outside the gene matches: 6. There are 16 residues in the CDR3. The CDR3 sequence is CASSPPRLAGTETQYF. CDR3 sequence (DNA): TGTGCCAGCTCACCACCGAGGCTAGCGGGGACAGAGACCCAGTACTTC. The variable domain in full, completed from reference TRBV18 and TRBJ2-5, reads NAGVMQNPRHLVRRRGQEARLRCSPMKGHSHVYWYRQLPEEGLKFMVYLQKENIIDESGMPKERFSAEFPKEGPSILRIQQVVRGDSAAYFCASSPPRLAGTETQYFGPGTRLLVL.

This clonotype has ten or more counts. This chain connects TRBV7-2 to TRBJ2-5; TRBD2 agrees at 8 bases. Trimming at V came to 7 bases and at J to 5 bases, leaving 12 bases not matched to a gene. Per the germline V gene, CDR1 is SGHTA and CDR2 is FQGNSA. CDR3 size: 15 residues. The CDR3 is CASKRTSTVSETQYF. The CDR3 bases are TGTGCCAGCAAGAGGACTAGCACGGTGTCGGAGACCCAGTACTTC.

This clonotype was seen a handful of times. The rearrangement joins TRBV27 to TRBJ2-2; TRBD1 or TRBD2 may be the D gene (7 bases each). The length of the CDR3 is 16 residues. The V gene lost 5 bases and the J gene lost 2 bases, with 15 bases spanning the gap. The germline gives CDR1 MNHEY, CDR2 SMNVEV (reference sequence). CDR3 DNA: TGTGCCAGCAGTCCAGGGGGGGCGCCTAACACCGGGGAGCTGTTTTTT. Protein sequence: CASSPGGAPNTGELFF.

This clonotype was found many times. The V call is TRBV4-3, the J call TRBJ2-4, with D maybe TRBD2 (5 bases). The CDR3 has 16 residues. The germline gives CDR1 LGHNA, CDR2 YSLEER. Deletions cut 0 bases from V and 0 bases from J, with 9 bases between. The chain's CDR3 is CASSQDAGIAKNIQYF. In nucleotides, the CDR3 is TGCGCCAGCAGCCAAGATGCCGGGATAGCCAAAAACATTCAGTACTTC.

The sample holds many counts of this clonotype. The V and J genes are TRBV20-1 and TRBJ1-2; unclear D gene. Germline loops: CDR1 DFQATT, CDR2 SNEGSKA (reference sequence). This CDR3 spans 12 amino acids. Deletions cut 5 bases from V and 4 bases from J, with 11 bases between. CDR3 amino acids: CSAPGSPYGYTF. In DNA, the CDR3 is TGCAGTGCTCCGGGAAGCCCCTATGGCTACACCTTC.

Comment on this clonotype: A read error may be the cause here, since a much bigger clone is one base away. V gene TRBV7-2 combines with J gene TRBJ2-5; D is unresolved. The J call may be wrong; the DNA end is better matched by TRBJ2-1. There are 14 residues in the CDR3. Looked up from germline, CDR1 is SGHTA and CDR2 is FQGNSA. CDR3 DNA sequence: TGTGCCAGCAGCTTCGGCATCCCAAAAGAGACCCAGTTCTTC. This encodes CASSFGIPKETQFF.

In this sample, this clonotype turned up a few times. Just one base apart from a much larger clone, this may be a read error. J is TRBJ2-5 and V is TRBV10-3; weak D call: TRBD1 (6 bases). Germline V gene data show CDR1 as ENHRY and CDR2 as SYGVKD. This CDR3 is 13 amino acids long. V lost 9 bases, J lost 11 bases, and 22 bases lay in between. CDR3 in DNA: TGTGCCATAGGACAGCCTATTGTGAATGAGCAGTACTTC. It is translated as CAIGQPIVNEQYF.

V and J are TRBV30 and TRBJ2-6; D is undetermined. Germline CDR1 GTSNPN, CDR2 SVGIG (reference sequence). This CDR3 contains 16 residues. Trimming took 3 bases from V and 0 from J, leaving 12 bases between them. The CDR3 here is CAWSSVDISGANVLTF. CDR3 in DNA: TGTGCCTGGAGCTCCGTTGACATCTCTGGGGCCAACGTCCTGACTTTC.

This chain links TRBV7-2 with TRBJ1-6; D call uncertain. Per germline, CDR1 SGHTA and CDR2 FQGNSA. V dropped 2 bases and J dropped 8 bases, with 4 bases sitting between them. The CDR3 has 12 residues. The CDR3 coding sequence is TGTGCCAGCAGCTTATTTGATTCACCCCTCCACTTT. Translation gives CASSLFDSPLHF.

The rearrangement links TRBV20-1 to TRBJ2-7, with D possibly called TRBD1 or TRBD2 (5 bases each). CDR1 and CDR2 (germline): DFQATT, SNEGSKA (reference sequence). The CDR3 totals 12 residues. V was clipped by 5 bases and J by 1 base, with 9 bases between them. CDR3 loop: CSAGGPSYEQYF. Here the CDR3 DNA reads TGCAGTGCTGGGGGACCATCCTACGAGCAGTACTTC.

This clonotype was seen ten or more times. V and J are TRBV10-3 and TRBJ2-4; D gene uncertain. The ends were cut back, 0 bases at V and 7 bases at J, with 19 bases in the middle. Germline V gives CDR1 ENHRY, CDR2 SYGVKD. The CDR3 spans 17 residues. The CDR3, as DNA: TGTGCCATCAGTGAGTCAGAAGGAGACCCGCTTCGGAACATTCAGTACTTC. Amino acid sequence: CAISESEGDPLRNIQYF.

The chain recombines TRBV12-3 or TRBV12-4 with TRBJ2-3; D unclear. Between the trimmed V and J ends, which lost 4 bases and 4 bases, there was a span of 6 bases. The CDR3 is 12 amino acids. The CDR3 nucleotides read TGTGCCAGCAGTTCTTGGGCAGATACGCAGTATTTT. Protein sequence: CASSSWADTQYF.

Turning to this clonotype: A read error is possible here, since a much larger clone lies one base away. Because the CDR3 is missing its conserved closing phenylalanine or tryptophan, this is likely a read error. The chain couples TRBV4-1 to TRBJ2-3; D not resolved. The CDR3 is 15 amino acids. The germline V gene encodes CDR1 MGHRA and CDR2 YSYEKL. V was shortened by 0 bases and J by 3 bases, with 10 bases between the two germline ends. In DNA form, the CDR3 reads TGCGCCAGCAGCCAAGATCGATCGAAAACAGATACGCAGTATTAT. Protein product: CASSQDRSKTDTQYY.

The chain couples TRBV24-1 to TRBJ2-3; 7 bases fit TRBD1. V shed 10 bases, J shed 2 bases, and the junction held 11 bases outside the gene matches. The CDR3 runs 15 residues. In germline, CDR1 is KGHDR, CDR2 SFDVKD. Written as DNA, the CDR3 is TGTGCCACGTCTAATGGACAGGCCATCACAGATACGCAGTATTTT. Its protein is CATSNGQAITDTQYF.

This chain links TRBV5-1 with TRBJ1-1; TRBD1 matches at 7 bases. Looked up from germline, CDR1 is SGHRS and CDR2 is YFSETQ. The CDR3 is made up of 16 amino acids. With 0 bases clipped from V and 0 bases from J, the junction kept 5 bases outside the gene matches. The CDR3 sequence is CASSLELGQLNTEAFF. CDR3 DNA: TGCGCCAGCAGCTTGGAATTGGGACAGTTGAACACTGAAGCTTTCTTT.

V gene TRBV6-5 combines with J gene TRBJ2-3, with a weak D call TRBD2 (6 bases). Trimming left V 2 bases short and J 0 bases short, with 21 bases between. This CDR3 has 19 residues. CDR1 is MNHEY, CDR2 SVGAGI, per germline. Written as DNA, the CDR3 is TGTGCCAGCAGTTACAAGGGACTGGCGGGGACCGTTAGCACAGATACGCAGTATTTT. Encoded protein: CASSYKGLAGTVSTDTQYF.

This clonotype was counted ten times or more. The V and J genes are TRBV4-3 and TRBJ2-5, with TRBD1 matching over 9 bases. The ends lost 6 bases at V and 3 bases at J; junction bases unmatched: 8. CDR1 is LGHNA, CDR2 YSLEER, per germline. The CDR3 runs to 15 residues. The CDR3 here is CASSLTGTGKETQYF. CDR3 DNA: TGCGCCAGCAGTCTCACCGGGACAGGGAAAGAGACCCAGTACTTC.

This clonotype has just a few counts. V and J are TRBV28 and TRBJ1-5; maybe TRBD1 (5 bases). V was trimmed by 4 bases and J by 6 bases, leaving 13 bases between them. CDR1 is MDHEN, CDR2 SYDVKM, per germline. This CDR3 is 14 amino acids long. The CDR3 region is CASSSGQRGQPQHF. For the CDR3, the DNA is TGTGCCAGCAGTTCAGGCCAGAGGGGTCAGCCCCAGCATTTT.

About this clonotype itself: A clone one base away is much larger, so this may be a read error. The V call is TRBV6-5, the J call TRBJ2-1, with D perhaps TRBD2 (7 bases). The CDR3 is 16 amino acids. Germline V gives CDR1 MNHEY, CDR2 SVGAGI. The germline V and J ends were trimmed by 2 bases and 6 bases, with 17 bases remaining between them. The chain's CDR3 is CASSYGCWGGTNEQFF. CDR3 bases: TGTGCCAGCAGTTACGGGTGCTGGGGGGGCACCAATGAGCAGTTCTTC.

This clonotype came up a few times. This sequence joins TRBV20-1 and TRBJ2-2, with D maybe TRBD1 (5 bases). The CDR3 is 14 residues long. V gave up 4 bases and J gave up 7 bases, with 16 bases separating them. From germline, CDR1 is DFQATT and CDR2 SNEGSKA (reference sequence). The CDR3 loop is CSATRAPRDGELFF. CDR3 nucleotide sequence: TGCAGTGCTACCCGGGCCCCCAGGGACGGGGAGCTGTTTTTT.

V gene TRBV7-2 combines with J gene TRBJ2-4; 7 positions match TRBD1. The CDR3 sequence is 14 residues long. Germline CDR1 SGHTA, CDR2 FQGNSA. V lost 7 bases to trimming and J lost 13 bases; unmatched junction nucleotides: 16. The DNA for the CDR3 is TGTGCCAGCACCATGGCTCAGGGGGTGAGGGAGCAGTACTTC. Amino acid sequence: CASTMAQGVREQYF.

This sequence joins TRBV4-3 and TRBJ1-1; D may be TRBD1 (5 bases). Deletions cut 0 bases from V and 6 bases from J, with 14 bases between. The length of the CDR3 is 15 residues. Per the germline V gene, CDR1 is LGHNA and CDR2 is YSLEER. In nucleotides, the CDR3 is TGCGCCAGCAGCCAAGATGCAGGGATAGTTGCTGAAGCTTTCTTT. Translating gives CASSQDAGIVAEAFF.

This CDR3 reads CASNSFGGGSYNEQFF. CDR3 bases: TGTGCCAGCAACTCCTTCGGCGGGGGCTCCTACAATGAGCAGTTCTTC. The rearrangement joins TRBV6-5 to TRBJ2-1, with 7 nucleotides matching TRBD2. The CDR3 has 16 amino acids. From germline, CDR1 is MNHEY and CDR2 SVGAGI. Trimming at V came to 7 bases and at J to 0 bases, leaving 9 bases not matched to a gene.